A selection of T cell receptor beta chains follows, all from one sample in a study of persistence of HIV-infected CD4 T cells. Measured with immunoSEQ multiplex PCR; TCRdb has only the in-frame clones, and not every one. Seen here are about 40,000 clones, more than 75% observed once, and the top ten hold 5% to 6.5%. These receptors' targets are unknown. The specimen comprised cultured CD4+ T cells from PBMCs, sampled from a patient who received antiretroviral therapy. The receptors were sampled from an adult with HIV. The donor label of this sample is uncertain. CDR3s include the opening cysteine and the closing phenylalanine or tryptophan. A D gene is named only where the DNA matches it firmly. Not all rows give a size; the values are once, few, many and, for expanded clones, a class.

TRBJ1-2 TRBV9 - - CASSVYRNFNYGYTF TGTGCCAGCAGCGTCTACAGAAATTTTAACTATGGCTACACCTTC
TRBJ1-1 TRBV4-1 - TRBD1 CASSQNRGGSTEAFF TGCGCCAGCAGCCAGAACAGGGGAGGTAGCACTGAAGCTTTCTTT
TRBJ2-3 TRBV18 - - CASSPRSHSDTQYF TGTGCCAGCTCACCACGAAGTCACTCAGATACGCAGTATTTT
TRBJ2-3 TRBV14 - - CASSQDSTSPDTQYF TGTGCCAGCAGCCAAGATTCGACTAGTCCAGATACGCAGTATTTT
TRBJ2-2 TRBV7-2 - TRBD2 CASSFAHSGVTGELFF TGTGCCAGCAGCTTTGCCCATAGCGGGGTCACCGGGGAGCTGTTTTTT
TRBJ2-1 TRBV5-1 - TRBD2 CASRRAGGLNEQFF TGCGCCAGCAGACGAGCGGGGGGGCTCAATGAGCAGTTCTTC
TRBJ2-3 TRBV20-1 - - CSASRTDTQYF TGCAGTGCTAGTCGCACAGATACGCAGTATTTT
TRBJ1-6 TRBV7-9 medium-sized TRBD1 CASSKVTLQGDNSPLHF TGTGCCAGCAGCAAAGTAACCTTACAGGGGGATAATTCACCCCTCCACTTT
TRBJ2-4 TRBV19 - - CASSMMMGPGRRLAKNIQYF TGTGCCAGTAGTATGATGATGGGGCCAGGCAGAAGGCTAGCCAAAAACATTCAGTACTTC
TRBJ1-5 TRBV6-5 - TRBD1 CASRQGSNQPQHF TGTGCCAGCAGACAGGGGAGCAATCAGCCCCAGCATTTT
TRBJ1-6 TRBV30 - - CAWKGPEAAPLHF TGTGCCTGGAAGGGGCCGGAAGCGGCACCCCTCCACTTT
TRBJ2-3 TRBV15 - - CATSREDSTDTQYF TGTGCCACCAGCAGAGAGGACAGCACAGATACGCAGTATTTT
TRBJ2-1 TRBV9 - TRBD2 CASSVWRGAYNEQFF TGTGCCAGCAGCGTATGGCGGGGGGCCTACAATGAGCAGTTCTTC
TRBJ1-6 TRBV7-9 - TRBD1 CASKGGGYNSPLHF TGTGCCAGCAAAGGGGGCGGTTATAATTCACCCCTCCACTTT
TRBJ1-1 TRBV29-1 - TRBD1 CSVDNRDRLMNTEAFF TGCAGCGTAGACAACCGGGACAGATTAATGAACACTGAAGCTTTCTTT
TRBJ1-3 TRBV29-1 - - CSVAEGGGNTIYF TGCAGCGTTGCGGAGGGAGGTGGAAACACCATATATTTT
TRBJ2-3 TRBV5-8 - - CASSSIRGRTDTQYF TGTGCCAGCAGCTCCATACGAGGGCGCACAGATACGCAGTATTTT
TRBJ1-1 TRBV2 - - CASSDRQGGGYTEAFF TGTGCCAGCAGTGATCGCCAGGGCGGGGGGTACACTGAAGCTTTCTTT
TRBJ2-1 TRBV19 - - CASSPSFYNEQFF TGTGCCAGTAGTCCCTCCTTTTACAATGAGCAGTTCTTC
TRBJ2-7 TRBV11-3 - - CASSPGGSYEQYF TGTGCCAGCAGCCCGGGCGGCTCCTACGAGCAGTACTTC
TRBJ2-4 TRBV19 - - CASSIGDIQYF TGTGCCAGTAGTATTGGGGACATTCAGTACTTC
TRBJ2-7 TRBV5-1 - TRBD1 CASSLGQGGGEQYF TGCGCCAGCAGCTTGGGACAGGGTGGAGGCGAGCAGTACTTC
TRBJ1-3 TRBV3-1/TRBV3-2 - - CASSQKGTAYLAGNTIYF TGTGCCAGCAGCCAAAAAGGGACGGCCTACCTAGCAGGAAACACCATATATTTT
TRBJ2-1 TRBV18 - TRBD1 CASSPETGYFDNEQFF TGTGCCAGCTCACCAGAGACAGGGTACTTCGACAATGAGCAGTTCTTC
TRBJ2-1 TRBV29-1 - - CSVEVPAEGQFF TGCAGCGTTGAAGTCCCGGCTGAAGGGCAGTTCTTC
TRBJ2-2 TRBV7-3 - - CASSLSRSANTGELFF TGTGCCAGCAGCTTAAGCAGGAGTGCGAACACCGGGGAGCTGTTTTTT
TRBJ1-2 TRBV6-5 - - CASSNIYGYTF TGTGCCAGCAGTAATATCTATGGCTACACCTTC
TRBJ1-5 TRBV6-1 - - CASSESLADSNQPQHF TGTGCCAGCAGTGAATCTTTAGCGGATAGCAATCAGCCCCAGCATTTT
TRBJ2-3 TRBV5-1 - TRBD2 CASSFSSGGLPTDTQYF TGCGCCAGCAGCTTTTCAAGCGGGGGGCTACCCACAGATACGCAGTATTTT